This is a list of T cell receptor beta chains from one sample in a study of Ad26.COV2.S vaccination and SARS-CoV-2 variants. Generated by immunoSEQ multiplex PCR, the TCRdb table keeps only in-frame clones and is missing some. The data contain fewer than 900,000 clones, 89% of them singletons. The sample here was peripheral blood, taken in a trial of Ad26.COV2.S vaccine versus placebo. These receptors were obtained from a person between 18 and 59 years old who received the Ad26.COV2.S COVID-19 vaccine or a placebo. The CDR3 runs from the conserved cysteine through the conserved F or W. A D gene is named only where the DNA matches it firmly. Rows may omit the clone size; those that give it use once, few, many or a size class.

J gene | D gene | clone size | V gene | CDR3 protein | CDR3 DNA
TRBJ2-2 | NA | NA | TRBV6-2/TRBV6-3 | CASSTPAANTGELFF | TGTGCCAGCAGTACCCCGGCGGCAAACACCGGGGAGCTGTTTTTT
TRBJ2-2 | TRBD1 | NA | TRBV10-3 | CAIPRDRGLSTGELFF | TGTGCCATACCCCGAGACAGGGGCCTTAGCACCGGGGAGCTGTTTTTT
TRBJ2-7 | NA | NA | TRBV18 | CASSPQERQTSYEQYF | TGTGCCAGCTCACCACAAGAAAGACAGACCTCCTACGAGCAGTACTTC
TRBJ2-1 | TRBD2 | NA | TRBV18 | CASSRSGAGGFPFF | TGTGCCAGCTCACGCTCCGGAGCGGGGGGGTTCCCGTTCTTC
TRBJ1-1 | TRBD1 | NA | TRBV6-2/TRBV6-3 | CASSFRQGANEAFF | TGTGCCAGCAGTTTCCGACAGGGAGCAAATGAAGCTTTCTTT
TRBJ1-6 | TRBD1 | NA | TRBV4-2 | CASSPPSGQGIDSPLHF | TGTGCCAGCAGCCCCCCATCGGGACAGGGAATTGATTCACCCCTCCACTTT
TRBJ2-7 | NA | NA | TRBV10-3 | CAISESRGSSGNEQYF | TGTGCCATCAGTGAGTCGAGGGGTAGCTCAGGAAACGAGCAGTACTTC
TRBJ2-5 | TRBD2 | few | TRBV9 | CASSVATPGAGGQETQYF | TGTGCCAGCAGCGTAGCAACCCCAGGGGCGGGGGGCCAAGAGACCCAGTACTTC
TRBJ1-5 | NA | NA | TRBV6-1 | CASSEGQVNQPQHF | TGTGCCAGCAGTGAAGGGCAGGTCAATCAGCCCCAGCATTTT
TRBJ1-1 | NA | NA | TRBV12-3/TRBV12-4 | CASSLGGLTEAFF | TGTGCCAGCAGTTTAGGGGGGCTGACTGAAGCTTTCTTT
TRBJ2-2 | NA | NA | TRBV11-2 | CASSPARDRNPGELFF | TGTGCCAGCAGCCCTGCCCGGGATCGCAATCCCGGGGAGCTGTTTTTT
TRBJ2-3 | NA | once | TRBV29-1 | CSVEGRRTDTQYF | TGCAGCGTTGAGGGCAGACGCACAGATACGCAGTATTTT
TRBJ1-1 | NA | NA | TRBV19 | CASSIGSTEAFF | TGTGCCAGTAGTATAGGATCCACTGAAGCTTTCTTT
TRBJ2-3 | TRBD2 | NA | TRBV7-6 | CASSLASGGPTSTDTQYF | TGTGCCAGCAGCTTAGCTAGCGGGGGACCGACGAGCACAGATACGCAGTATTTT
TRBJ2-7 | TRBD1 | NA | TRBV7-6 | CASSLGGDRVGGGEQYF | TGTGCCAGCAGCTTAGGCGGGGACAGGGTCGGGGGTGGCGAGCAGTACTTC
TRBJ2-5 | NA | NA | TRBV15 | CATSRVLAGETQYF | TGTGCCACCAGCAGAGTATTGGCGGGGGAGACCCAGTACTTC
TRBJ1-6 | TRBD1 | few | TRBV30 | CAWGQGVRAPLHF | TGTGCCTGGGGGCAGGGGGTAAGGGCACCCCTCCACTTT
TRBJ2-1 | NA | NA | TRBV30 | CAWNLIGRSSYNEQFF | TGTGCCTGGAACCTGATTGGAAGGAGCTCCTACAATGAGCAGTTCTTC
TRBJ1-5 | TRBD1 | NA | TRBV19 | CASSIRDRVWNQPQHF | TGTGCCAGTAGTATCCGGGACAGGGTTTGGAATCAGCCCCAGCATTTT
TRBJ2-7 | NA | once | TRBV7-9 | CASSESYEQYF | TGTGCCAGCAGCGAAAGTTACGAGCAGTACTTC
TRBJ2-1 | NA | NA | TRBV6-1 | CASSDLGTTYNEQFF | TGTGCCAGCAGTGATTTGGGGACAACGTACAATGAGCAGTTCTTC
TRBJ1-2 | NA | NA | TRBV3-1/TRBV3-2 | CASRTGEYGYTF | TGTGCCAGCCGGACGGGCGAATATGGCTACACCTTC
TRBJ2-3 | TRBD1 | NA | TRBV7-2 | CASIVTGQHTDTQYF | TGTGCCAGCATCGTCACGGGACAGCACACAGATACGCAGTATTTT
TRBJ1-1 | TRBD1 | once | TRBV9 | CASSGQGRPTEAFF | TGTGCCAGCAGCGGACAGGGTAGGCCCACTGAAGCTTTCTTT
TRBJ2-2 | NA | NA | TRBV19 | CATRGSHLNTGELFF | TGTGCCACAAGAGGATCACACCTGAACACCGGGGAGCTGTTTTTT
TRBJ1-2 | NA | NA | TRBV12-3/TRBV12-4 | CASTQLGPGLAF | TGTGCCAGCACCCAACTCGGCCCAGGGCTGGCCTTC
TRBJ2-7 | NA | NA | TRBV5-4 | CASSLEGLVPTEQYF | TGTGCCAGCAGCTTGGAGGGTCTAGTCCCCACCGAGCAGTACTTC
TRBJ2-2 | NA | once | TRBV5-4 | CASSPGVDPRWGGELFF | TGTGCCAGCAGCCCCGGAGTGGACCCCCGTTGGGGCGGGGAGCTGTTTTTT
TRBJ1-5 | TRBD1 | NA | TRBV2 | CASRADRDNQPQHF | TGTGCCAGCAGAGCGGACAGGGACAATCAGCCCCAGCATTTT
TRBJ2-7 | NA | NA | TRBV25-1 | CASTPGGGRVFEQYF | TGTGCCAGCACCCCGGGGGGCGGCAGGGTATTCGAGCAGTACTTC
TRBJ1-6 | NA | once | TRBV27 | CASSLSFPNTYNSPLHF | TGTGCCAGCAGCCTTTCTTTTCCTAACACGTATAATTCACCCCTCCACTTT
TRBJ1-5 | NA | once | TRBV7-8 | CASSLAFSDQPQHF | TGTGCCAGCAGCTTAGCGTTCTCTGATCAGCCCCAGCATTTT
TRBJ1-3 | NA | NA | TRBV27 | CASSKTYGGGHTIYF | TGTGCCAGCAGTAAGACCTACGGAGGTGGGCACACCATATATTTT
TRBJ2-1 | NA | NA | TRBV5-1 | CASSSHWRGNNEQFF | TGCGCCAGCAGCTCCCACTGGCGGGGAAACAATGAGCAGTTCTTC
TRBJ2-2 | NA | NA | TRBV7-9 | CASSSTPMTVTGELFF | TGTGCCAGCAGCTCGACCCCCATGACAGTTACCGGGGAGCTGTTTTTT
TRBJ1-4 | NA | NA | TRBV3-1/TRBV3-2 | CASSAQGNEKLFF | TGTGCCAGCAGCGCCCAGGGGAATGAAAAACTGTTTTTT
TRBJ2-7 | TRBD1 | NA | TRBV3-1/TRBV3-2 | CASSQTTGKLYEQYF | TGTGCCAGCAGCCAAACGACAGGGAAGCTCTACGAGCAGTACTTC